The 30 T cell receptor beta chains reported below all come from one sample, sequenced in a study of graft-versus-host responses after intestinal transplantation. Their recognized antigens are unknown. Libraries were prepared by immunoSEQ multiplex PCR; TCRdb keeps only in-frame clonotypes and omits some of them. This table holds over 85,000 clones, over 85% found once. The sample in question was unstimulated CD8+ T cells sorted from spleen or lymph node cells, obtained before intestinal transplant. These receptors were obtained from a human donor who received an intestinal transplant.

J is TRBJ1-1 and V is TRBV9, with 8 nucleotides matching TRBD1. V lost 4 bases, J lost 6 bases, and 8 bases stayed unmatched. The germline CDR1 and CDR2 sequences are SGDLS and YYNGEE. The CDR3 is 14 amino acids. The CDR3 DNA sequence: TGTGCCAGCAGCTCGACAGGGGCTCAAGCTGAAGCTTTCTTT. It codes for CASSSTGAQAEAFF.

The chain uses TRBV7-9 and TRBJ2-5; D is unresolved. Germline-derived CDR1 and CDR2 are SEHNR and FQNEAQ (reference sequence). The V end lost 1 base, the J end lost 2 bases, and 8 bases lay between the germline ends. The CDR3 has 14 residues. The CDR3 region is CASSLVAQQETQYF. As DNA, the CDR3 is TGTGCCAGCAGCTTAGTAGCCCAGCAAGAGACCCAGTACTTC.

This chain links TRBV9 with TRBJ2-7; a possible D gene is TRBD2 (6 bases). The CDR3 has 14 residues. Trimming took 0 bases from V and 7 from J, leaving 14 bases between them. The V gene's germline CDR1 is SGDLS and CDR2 YYNGEE. In DNA, the CDR3 is TGTGCCAGCAGCGTAGGAACGGGGGTTAAGGAGCAGTACTTC. Amino acid sequence: CASSVGTGVKEQYF.

The chain recombines TRBV19 with TRBJ2-7; the D gene could be TRBD1 or TRBD2 (5 bases each). V was pared by 5 bases and J by 3 bases, with 17 bases between. CDR1 is LNHDA and CDR2 is SQIVND in the germline V gene (reference sequence). CDR3 length: 15 amino acids. The CDR3 region has the DNA TGTGCCAGTAGTGGTTGGGACCGCGGGCACTACGAGCAGTACTTC. Translating it yields CASSGWDRGHYEQYF.

This sequence joins TRBV5-8 and TRBJ1-1; no definite D call. V lost 1 base, J lost 7 bases, and 11 bases lay in between. CDR1 SGHTS and CDR2 YDEGEE come from the germline V gene. The CDR3 is 13 amino acids. The CDR3 DNA follows: TGTGCCAGCAGCTTGCGAGGGAAGGATGAAGCTTTCTTT. Translation gives CASSLRGKDEAFF.

The chain has TRBV15 and TRBJ2-1, with a possible D match to TRBD1 (5 bases). Germline lookup yields CDR1 LNHNV and CDR2 YYDKDF (reference sequence). The CDR3 has 16 amino acids. V was clipped by 3 bases and J by 4 bases, with 16 bases between them. In nucleotides, the CDR3 is TGTGCCACCAGCAGTGAAGGGGAAACTGGGTACAATGAGCAGTTCTTC. Translation: CATSSEGETGYNEQFF.

The rearrangement uses TRBV5-4 and TRBJ1-1; possible D gene TRBD1, 6 bases. The CDR3 consists of 12 residues. The V and J ends lost 7 bases and 5 bases respectively, with 12 bases between them. The germline gives CDR1 SGHNT, CDR2 YYREEE (reference sequence). The CDR3 DNA reads TGTGCCAGCCTAGGGGGAGGTACTGAAGCTTTCTTT. It specifies CASLGGGTEAFF. The full variable domain, in which reference TRBV5-4 and TRBJ1-1 provide the parts outside the CDR3, is ETGVTQSPTHLIKTRGQQVTLRCSSQSGHNTVSWYQQALGQGPQFIFQYYREEENGRGNFPPRFSGLQFPNYSSELNVNALELDDSALYLCASLGGGTEAFFGQGTRLTVV.

The rearrangement links TRBV7-9 to TRBJ1-2; the D gene is possibly TRBD1 (6 bases). This CDR3 has 17 residues. V lost 2 bases to trimming and J lost 5 bases, with 21 bases between them. Per germline, CDR1 SEHNR and CDR2 FQNEAQ (reference sequence). The CDR3 sequence is CASSLMFPLDSKYGYTF. The CDR3 DNA is TGTGCCAGCAGCTTAATGTTCCCGCTGGACAGCAAATATGGCTACACCTTC. Supplemented by reference TRBV7-9 and TRBJ1-2, the full variable domain reads DTGVSQNPRHKITKRGQNVTFRCDPISEHNRLYWYRQTLGQGPEFLTYFQNEAQLEKSRLLSDRFSAERPKGSFSTLEIQRTEQGDSAMYLCASSLMFPLDSKYGYTFGSGTRLTVV.

DNA of the CDR3: TGTGCCTGGGGGACTGGACGCTACGAGCAGTACTTC. This codes for CAWGTGRYEQYF. The genes are TRBV30 and TRBJ2-7, with TRBD2 as a possible D gene (6 bases). V was cut by 5 bases and J by 3 bases, with 11 bases left in between. Germline lookup yields CDR1 GTSNPN and CDR2 SVGIG (reference sequence). This CDR3 has 12 residues.

The V call is TRBV19, the J call TRBJ1-1; D is undetermined. The CDR3 is made up of 15 amino acids. Germline assignment: CDR1 LNHDA and CDR2 SQIVND (reference sequence). V lost 6 bases and J 1 base, leaving 15 bases between the germline ends. The CDR3 loop is CASRWQSDGNTEAFF. In DNA, the CDR3 is TGTGCCAGTAGGTGGCAGTCAGATGGGAACACTGAAGCTTTCTTT.

This clone was picked up one time. The CDR3 DNA sequence: TGTGCCAGCAGCCAGACAGGGGATCCCTACGAGCAGTACTTC. Amino acids: CASSQTGDPYEQYF. The rearrangement uses TRBV14 and TRBJ2-7; 8 bases match TRBD1. Germline V lookup: CDR1 SGHDN, CDR2 FVKESK. CDR3 length: 14 residues. With 3 bases clipped from V and 2 bases from J, the junction kept 3 bases outside the gene matches.

The chain has TRBV6-1 and TRBJ2-1; tentatively, D is TRBD1 or TRBD2 (6 bases each). CDR1 is MNHNS and CDR2 is SASEGT in the germline V gene. There are 14 residues in the CDR3. V shed 5 bases and J shed 15 bases, with 23 bases lying between them. CDR3 residues: CASSSLGAWEARFF. CDR3 in DNA: TGTGCCAGCAGTTCCCTGGGGGCGTGGGAGGCTCGGTTCTTC.

This clone was counted a few times. The chain links TRBV5-1 to TRBJ2-1, with 7 bases lining up with TRBD2. Germline CDR1 and CDR2: SGHRS and YFSETQ. Trimming cost V 2 bases and J 6 bases; bases outside gene matches: 8. The CDR3 extends over 15 amino acids. CDR3 in amino acids: CASSFGGSKSNEQFF. Here the CDR3 DNA reads TGCGCCAGCAGCTTCGGCGGGAGTAAATCCAATGAGCAGTTCTTC.

The V and J genes are TRBV6-6 and TRBJ2-4, with D uncertain. From germline, CDR1 is MNHNY and CDR2 SVGAGI (reference sequence). V was pared by 4 bases and J by 6 bases, with 10 bases between. There are 13 residues in the CDR3. The CDR3 spells CASSFQSLNIQYF. The CDR3 bases are TGTGCCAGCAGTTTTCAGAGCCTAAACATTCAGTACTTC.

This chain connects TRBV5-4 to TRBJ2-1, with D possibly matching TRBD2 (7 bases). Trimming removed 3 bases at V and 10 bases at J, with 11 bases between. The CDR3 loop spans 12 amino acids. Germline CDR1 reads SGHNT; CDR2 reads YYREEE (reference sequence). CDR3 in amino acids: CASSWGGGEQFF. CDR3 coding DNA: TGTGCCAGCAGCTGGGGAGGGGGGGAGCAGTTCTTC.

The count of this clone is one. This rearrangement joins TRBV7-8 to TRBJ1-2; D gene ambiguous. Trimming removed 0 bases at V and 6 bases at J, with 8 bases between. The CDR3 totals 13 residues. Per germline, CDR1 SGHVS and CDR2 FQNEAQ. The DNA of the CDR3 is TGTGCCAGCAGCTTAGCGCGAAGGGATGGCTACACCTTC. This codes for CASSLARRDGYTF.

The DNA for the CDR3 is TGTGCCAGTTCGGACGCAGATGAGCAGTTCTTC. Encoded protein: CASSDADEQFF. The V call is TRBV19, the J call TRBJ2-1; the D is unclear. The CDR3 contains 11 residues. In germline, CDR1 is LNHDA, CDR2 SQIVND (reference sequence). The V and J ends lost 8 bases and 8 bases respectively, with 10 bases between them.

This chain joins TRBV5-1 and TRBJ1-2, with no clear D. Trimming took off 1 base at V and 0 bases at J, with 22 bases between the two ends. The CDR3 loop spans 19 amino acids. Looked up from germline, CDR1 is SGHRS and CDR2 is YFSETQ. CDR3 DNA: TGCGCCAGCAGCTTGATACAACCGGGCCGTAGCCTTACTAACTATGGCTACACCTTC. Translating gives CASSLIQPGRSLTNYGYTF.

This chain joins TRBV19 and TRBJ2-5; 10 bases map to TRBD1. The DNA end lines up better with TRBJ2-7; the J call may be wrong. Per germline, CDR1 LNHDA and CDR2 SQIVND (reference sequence). This CDR3 has 17 residues. DNA of the CDR3: TGTGCCAGTAGTATTCGTTATTTCGGGACAGGGGCCTACGAGCAGTACTTC. This gives the protein CASSIRYFGTGAYEQYF.

The rearrangement uses TRBV27 and TRBJ1-5, with D possibly matching TRBD1 (6 bases). The CDR3 runs 15 residues. Between the trimmed V and J ends, which lost 8 bases and 3 bases, there was a span of 17 bases. Per germline, CDR1 MNHEY and CDR2 SMNVEV (reference sequence). CDR3 DNA: TGTGCCAGCCGGCTGTGGACAGATCCCAATCAGCCCCAGCATTTT. Protein product: CASRLWTDPNQPQHF.

The rearrangement links TRBV29-1 to TRBJ1-2; perhaps TRBD1 as D (5 bases). Germline CDR1 is SQVTM and CDR2 is ANQGSEA. V was trimmed by 4 bases and J by 2 bases, leaving 11 bases between them. This CDR3 has 13 amino acids. In DNA, the CDR3 is TGCAGCGTTGTGGGGCAGACAAACTATGGCTACACCTTC. Translating gives CSVVGQTNYGYTF.

V gene TRBV2 combines with J gene TRBJ2-7; TRBD2 matches at 10 bases. V shed 3 bases and J 1 base; nucleotides not matched to a gene: 12. The CDR3 extends over 18 amino acids. CDR1 and CDR2 (germline): SNHLY, FYNNEI. In DNA, the CDR3 is TGTGCCAGCAGTGAGATACTAGCGGGAAATCCAGGGTCCTACGAGCAGTACTTC. Protein product: CASSEILAGNPGSYEQYF.

This rearrangement joins TRBV6-6 to TRBJ2-1; D perhaps matches TRBD1 (6 bases). CDR3 size: 16 residues. Germline V CDR1 and CDR2: MNHNY, SVGAGI (reference sequence). Between the trimmed V and J ends, which lost 2 bases and 4 bases, there was a span of 15 bases. As DNA, the CDR3 is TGTGCCAGCAGTTACCCGGACAGCCGTCCTTACAATGAGCAGTTCTTC. It specifies CASSYPDSRPYNEQFF.

This rearrangement joins TRBV4-1 to TRBJ2-7; D perhaps matches TRBD2 (5 bases). V shed 0 bases and J shed 6 bases, with 12 bases lying between them. CDR3 length equals 14 residues. CDR1 is MGHRA, CDR2 YSYEKL, per germline. This CDR3 is CASSQEEGRGEQYF. The CDR3 nucleotides are TGCGCCAGCAGCCAAGAAGAGGGTCGGGGCGAGCAGTACTTC.

The CDR3 here is CASSLGGPEQYF. The DNA of the CDR3 is TGCGCCAGCAGCTTGGGGGGGCCCGAGCAGTACTTC. This chain links TRBV5-1 with TRBJ2-7; D may be TRBD1 (6 bases). Looked up from germline, CDR1 is SGHRS and CDR2 is YFSETQ. Trimming stripped 0 bases from V and 6 bases from J, with 7 bases between. This CDR3 spans 12 amino acids.

This chain uses TRBV30 with TRBJ2-2, with D unresolved. Trimming cost V 1 base and J 6 bases, with 15 bases left between them. Germline values: CDR1 GTSNPN, CDR2 SVGIG (reference sequence). The CDR3 is 15 residues long. CDR3 in DNA: TGTGCCTGGAGTGCAATGGGCCCATCGTCCGGGGAGCTGTTTTTT. It is translated as CAWSAMGPSSGELFF. Full variable domain (missing parts from reference TRBV30 and TRBJ2-2): SQTIHQWPATLVQPVGSPLSLECTVEGTSNPNLYWYRQAAGRGLQLLFYSVGIGQISSEVPQNLSASRPQDRQFILSSKKLLLSDSGFYLCAWSAMGPSSGELFFGEGSRLTVL.

The chain has TRBV7-6 and TRBJ1-5; D unresolved. The CDR3 contains 12 residues. The V gene's germline CDR1 is SGHVS and CDR2 FNYEAQ. Trimming removed 2 bases from V and 6 bases from J, with 5 bases in between. The DNA for the CDR3 is TGTGCCAGCAGCTTATTAGGTCAGCCCCAGCATTTT. Translating gives CASSLLGQPQHF.

This clone was counted a few times. V is TRBV19 and J is TRBJ2-1, with TRBD1 matching 9 bases. This CDR3 comprises 14 residues. With V trimmed by 11 bases and J by 6 bases, 11 bases remained unmatched. Per germline, CDR1 LNHDA and CDR2 SQIVND (reference sequence). CDR3 region: CAVDRGTGLNEQFF. DNA for the CDR3: TGTGCCGTCGATCGCGGGACAGGGCTCAATGAGCAGTTCTTC.

The gene calls are TRBV19 and TRBJ1-2; the D is unclear. The V gene's germline CDR1 is LNHDA and CDR2 SQIVND (reference sequence). CDR3 size: 11 residues. Trimming left V 1 base short and J 6 bases short, with 3 bases between. CDR3 loop: CASSIANGYTF. The CDR3 DNA is TGTGCCAGTAGTATAGCAAATGGCTACACCTTC.

The J gene is TRBJ2-7, the V gene TRBV2; D is unresolved. Germline loops: CDR1 SNHLY, CDR2 FYNNEI. The CDR3 is 13 residues long. V dropped 4 bases and J dropped 4 bases, with 11 bases sitting between them. CDR3 sequence (DNA): TGTGCCAGCAGTGCCGAGGTGGGATACGAGCAGTACTTC. Protein product: CASSAEVGYEQYF.